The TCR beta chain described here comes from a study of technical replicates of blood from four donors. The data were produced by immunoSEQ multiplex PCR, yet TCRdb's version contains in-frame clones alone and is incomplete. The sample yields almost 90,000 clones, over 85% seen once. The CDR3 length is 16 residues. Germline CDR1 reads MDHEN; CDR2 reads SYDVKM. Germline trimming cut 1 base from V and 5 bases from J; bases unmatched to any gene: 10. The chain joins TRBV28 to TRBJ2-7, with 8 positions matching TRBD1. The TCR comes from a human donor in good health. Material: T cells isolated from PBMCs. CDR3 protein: CASSLFGQGRLNEQYF. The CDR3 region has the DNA TGTGCCAGCAGTTTATTTGGACAGGGACGTTTGAACGAGCAGTACTTC.